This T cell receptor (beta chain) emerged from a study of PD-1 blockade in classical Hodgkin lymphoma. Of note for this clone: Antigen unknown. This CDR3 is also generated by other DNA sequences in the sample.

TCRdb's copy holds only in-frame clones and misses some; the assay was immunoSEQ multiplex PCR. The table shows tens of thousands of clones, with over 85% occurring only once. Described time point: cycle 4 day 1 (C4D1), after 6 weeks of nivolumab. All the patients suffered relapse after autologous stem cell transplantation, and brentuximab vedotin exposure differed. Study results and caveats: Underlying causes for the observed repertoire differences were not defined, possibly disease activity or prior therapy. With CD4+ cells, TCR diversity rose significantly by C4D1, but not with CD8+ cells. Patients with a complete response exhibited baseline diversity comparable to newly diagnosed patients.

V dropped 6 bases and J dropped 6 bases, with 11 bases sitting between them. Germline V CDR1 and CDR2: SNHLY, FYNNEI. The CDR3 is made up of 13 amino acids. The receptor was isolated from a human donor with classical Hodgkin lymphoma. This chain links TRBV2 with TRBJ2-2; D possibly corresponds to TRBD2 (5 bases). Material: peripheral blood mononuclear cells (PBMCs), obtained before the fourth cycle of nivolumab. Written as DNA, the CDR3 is TGTGCCAGCAGATCCCTAGCTGCCGGGGAGCTGTTTTTT. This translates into CASRSLAAGELFF.